One sample yielded the 22 T cell receptor beta chains listed below, sequenced in a study of CD8+CD57+ T cells in acquired aplastic anemia. TCR beta VDJ and CDR3 profiles were obtained from a genomic DNA template. TCRdb re-called the reads with MiXCR, one entry per CDR3 protein. Seen here are 150,000 to 200,000 distinct CDR3 sequences, 55% to 75% observed once, and the top ten hold about 41%. The specimen sequenced was sorted CD4+, CD8+, or CD8+CD57+ T cells (not recorded which) from PBMCs. Every receptor here comes from a human donor in good health.

V and J are TRBV19 and TRBJ2-1; no clear D gene. The CDR3 covers 15 residues. CDR1 is LNHDA, CDR2 SQIVND, per germline (reference sequence). V lost 3 bases and J 6 bases, leaving 15 bases between the germline ends. The DNA of the CDR3 is TGTGCCAGTAGTATGAGCAGCAATGGGCTCAATGAGCAGTTCTTC. This encodes CASSMSSNGLNEQFF.

The chain combines TRBV20-1 with TRBJ2-7; possibly TRBD1 for D (5 bases). This CDR3 has 13 residues. Germline V gene lookup returns CDR1 DFQATT and CDR2 SNEGSKA (reference sequence). Trimming took off 0 bases at V and 5 bases at J, with 11 bases between the two ends. Here the CDR3 DNA reads TGCAGTGCTAGAGATCTGGGCAGGGACGAGCAGTACTTC. The encoded protein is CSARDLGRDEQYF.

This clonotype was seen more than once but under ten times. A junction end diverges from the germline sequence, so it may reflect a read error. V usage is TRBV7-6 and J usage is TRBJ2-7, with no clear D. Germline V gene sequence: CDR1 SGHVS, CDR2 FNYEAQ. The CDR3 has 13 residues. Written as DNA, the CDR3 is TGTGCCAGTAGCTTATCCCAGCAGTACGAGCAGTACTTC. Protein: CASSLSQQYEQYF.

This clonotype occurred once. V gene TRBV14 combines with J gene TRBJ2-1; TRBD2 matches at 9 bases. Looked up from germline, CDR1 is SGHDN and CDR2 is FVKESK. V gave up 0 bases and J gave up 2 bases; unmatched junction bases: 5. The CDR3 sequence is 17 residues long. This CDR3 is CASSQDPTSGPYNEQFF. In nucleotides, the CDR3 is TGTGCCAGCAGCCAAGATCCCACTAGCGGGCCCTACAATGAGCAGTTCTTC.

There are many counts of this clonotype. V usage is TRBV20-1 and J usage is TRBJ2-1; either TRBD1 or TRBD2 may fit D (6 bases each). With 4 bases removed from V and 9 bases from J, the gap between germline ends came to 19 bases. Germline assignment: CDR1 DFQATT and CDR2 SNEGSKA (reference sequence). The CDR3 is made up of 14 amino acids. In nucleotides, the CDR3 is TGCAGTGCTAAAGGCATAAAAGGGGGGACTGAGCAGTTCTTC. Protein sequence: CSAKGIKGGTEQFF.

CDR3 sequence (DNA): TGTGCCAGTAGTATAGGGCCGTATCAGCCCCAGCATTTT. This sequence encodes CASSIGPYQPQHF. J is TRBJ1-5 and V is TRBV19; D is undetermined. With 1 base removed from V and 5 bases from J, the gap between germline ends came to 6 bases. The CDR3 has 13 amino acids. The germline gives CDR1 LNHDA, CDR2 SQIVND (reference sequence).

The J gene is TRBJ2-5, the V gene TRBV28; the D is unclear. The CDR3 is made up of 13 amino acids. Trimming shortened V by 3 bases and J by 6 bases, and 11 bases separated the two germline ends. From germline, CDR1 is MDHEN and CDR2 SYDVKM. DNA for the CDR3: TGTGCCAGCAGTTTGACCTCCATTAAGACCCAGTACTTC. Its translation: CASSLTSIKTQYF.

The chain links TRBV20-1 to TRBJ2-2; 8 nucleotides agree with TRBD1. Germline-derived CDR1 and CDR2 are DFQATT and SNEGSKA (reference sequence). After removal of 6 bases from V and 5 bases from J, the junction contained 5 bases not matched to a gene. The CDR3 covers 13 residues. CDR3 DNA sequence: TGCAGTGCAGACCGGGACAGGACCGGGGAGCTGTTTTTT. It specifies CSADRDRTGELFF.

This chain connects TRBV20-1 to TRBJ2-3; 12 nucleotides agree with TRBD2. Germline V gene lookup returns CDR1 DFQATT and CDR2 SNEGSKA (reference sequence). V was clipped by 3 bases and J by 2 bases; unmatched bases: 9. This CDR3 is 17 amino acids long. CDR3 sequence reads: CSARDRGLAGTTDTQYF. The DNA for the CDR3 is TGCAGTGCTAGGGATCGCGGACTAGCGGGGACCACAGATACGCAGTATTTT.

The genes are TRBV19 and TRBJ2-2, with D maybe TRBD1 (5 bases). The CDR3 is 13 amino acids. Germline-derived CDR1 and CDR2 are LNHDA and SQIVND (reference sequence). V was clipped by 1 base and J by 7 bases, with 7 bases between them. The DNA for the CDR3 is TGTGCCAGTAGTATAGGGGGCCTCGGGGAGCTGTTTTTT. Amino acids: CASSIGGLGELFF. Supplemented by reference TRBV19 and TRBJ2-2, the full variable domain reads DGGITQSPKYLFRKEGQNVTLSCEQNLNHDAMYWYRQDPGQGLRLIYYSQIVNDFQKGDIAEGYSVSREKKESFPLTVTSAQKNPTAFYLCASSIGGLGELFFGEGSRLTVL.

The gene calls are TRBV9 and TRBJ2-2, with 7 bases aligning to TRBD1. The V gene end was trimmed by 0 bases and the J gene end by 3 bases; junction bases not matched to a gene: 5. The CDR3 loop spans 16 amino acids. Germline assignment: CDR1 SGDLS and CDR2 YYNGEE. The CDR3 spells CASSVDRTGDTGELFF. The CDR3 coding sequence is TGTGCCAGCAGCGTAGACCGAACAGGGGACACCGGGGAGCTGTTTTTT.

Ten or more counts support this clonotype. V usage is TRBV7-9 and J usage is TRBJ2-3; 7 bases line up with TRBD2. Germline V gene sequence: CDR1 SEHNR, CDR2 FQNEAQ (reference sequence). The junction had 5 bases not matched to a gene; V was cut back by 7 bases and J by 1 base. The CDR3 sequence is 14 residues long. CDR3 sequence: CASTSGGGTDTQYF. As DNA, the CDR3 is TGTGCCAGCACATCGGGAGGTGGCACAGATACGCAGTATTTT.

V usage is TRBV24-1 and J usage is TRBJ2-3, with D hard to call. The CDR3 extends over 13 amino acids. Trimming pared 1 base from V and 3 bases from J, leaving 4 bases between. The V gene's germline CDR1 is KGHDR and CDR2 SFDVKD. CDR3 in amino acids: CATSDFRTDTQYF. The CDR3 DNA reads TGTGCCACCAGTGATTTTCGGACAGATACGCAGTATTTT.

To note about this clonotype: One junction end does not reproduce the germline sequence, and a read error may be involved. V usage is TRBV20-1 and J usage is TRBJ1-2; D remains unclear. This CDR3 contains 13 residues. In germline, CDR1 is DFQATT, CDR2 SNEGSKA (reference sequence). Here the CDR3 reads CGAIKGSNYGYTF. CDR3 DNA sequence: TGCGGTGCTATCAAGGGATCGAATTATGGCTACACCTTC.

This clonotype has just a few counts. V and J are TRBV29-1 and TRBJ2-3; D unclear. The CDR3 consists of 12 residues. Germline-derived CDR1 and CDR2 are SQVTM and ANQGSEA. V was trimmed by 6 bases and J by 0 bases, leaving 7 bases between them. The CDR3 loop is CSVTASTDTQYF. CDR3 nucleotide sequence: TGCAGCGTCACGGCTAGCACAGATACGCAGTATTTT.

V gene TRBV24-1 combines with J gene TRBJ2-2; 7 bases align to TRBD1. CDR3 length: 17 residues. With V trimmed by 4 bases and J by 4 bases, 11 bases remained unmatched. Germline loops: CDR1 KGHDR, CDR2 SFDVKD. CDR3 nucleotides: TGTGCCACCAGTGACCGAGGGACAGCCCCTATCACCGGGGAGCTGTTTTTT. The encoded protein is CATSDRGTAPITGELFF.

This clonotype was detected ten times or more. The genes are TRBV19 and TRBJ2-3; D gene unclear. The CDR3 spans 12 residues. Germline CDR1 LNHDA, CDR2 SQIVND (reference sequence). The V and J ends lost 4 bases and 3 bases respectively, with 5 bases between them. Written as DNA, the CDR3 is TGTGCCAGTAGTACTACGACAGATACGCAGTATTTT. It yields the protein CASSTTTDTQYF.

In DNA form, the CDR3 reads TGTGCCAGCAGTATCGGGGTCGGGCTAGCGGCCTACAATGAGCAGTTCTTC. This gives the protein CASSIGVGLAAYNEQFF. V is TRBV6-1 and J is TRBJ2-1, with 7 bases lining up with TRBD2. In germline, CDR1 is MNHNS, CDR2 SASEGT. V was clipped by 5 bases and J by 2 bases; unmatched bases: 12. The length of the CDR3 is 17 residues.

This clonotype was detected ten times or more. The chain links TRBV20-1 to TRBJ2-2; 10 bases are a match to TRBD1. With V trimmed by 6 bases and J by 5 bases, 6 bases remained unmatched. CDR3 length: 14 amino acids. Germline V gene sequence: CDR1 DFQATT, CDR2 SNEGSKA (reference sequence). The CDR3 DNA sequence: TGCAGTGCCCGGGACAGGGGAAGGACCGGGGAGCTGTTTTTT. Its protein product is CSARDRGRTGELFF.

The chain employs TRBV7-3 and TRBJ2-3; unclear D gene. The V end lost 10 bases, the J end lost 2 bases, and 16 bases lay between the germline ends. Germline V gives CDR1 SGHTA, CDR2 FQGTGA. CDR3 length: 14 amino acids. CDR3 in DNA: TGTGCCATCAGTTCTGAGCAGACCACAGATACGCAGTATTTT. Translation gives CAISSEQTTDTQYF.

The CDR3 bases are TGTGCCACCAGTGATACTCCGGGACAGGGGGCCTACGAGCAGTACTTC. Its protein product is CATSDTPGQGAYEQYF. The gene calls are TRBV24-1 and TRBJ2-7; 11 nucleotides agree with TRBD1. In germline, CDR1 is KGHDR, CDR2 SFDVKD. V gave up 3 bases and J gave up 2 bases; unmatched junction bases: 5. The CDR3 sequence is 16 residues long.

This clonotype was observed a few times. The genes are TRBV2 and TRBJ2-7; 11 positions agree with TRBD1. V lost 1 base, J lost 5 bases, and 1 base stayed unmatched. The CDR3 extends over 14 amino acids. In germline, CDR1 is SNHLY, CDR2 FYNNEI. The CDR3 sequence is CASSEGTGGDEQYF. CDR3 bases: TGTGCCAGCAGTGAAGGGACAGGGGGCGACGAGCAGTACTTC.